What follows are 22 T cell receptor beta chains derived from one specimen sequenced in a study of T-cell memory formation after mild COVID-19. TCRdb re-called the 5' RACE reads with MiXCR, one entry per CDR3 protein. The table lists 220,000 or so distinct CDR3 sequences, over 9.5% of them singletons, with around 3.4% in the top ten. Material for sequencing was PBMCs or a T cell subset sorted from them (not recorded which). These receptors all stem from a young man who had mild COVID-19 (a few samples of this study predate the infection). Cell type and time point are not known.

The sample holds many counts of this clonotype. This chain links TRBV20-1 with TRBJ1-4, with 9 nucleotides matching TRBD1. Losses at the gene ends were 2 bases for V and 4 bases for J; bases not matched to a gene: 8. Per the germline V gene, CDR1 is DFQATT and CDR2 is SNEGSKA (reference sequence). The CDR3 has 16 amino acids. CDR3 sequence: CSARQSQGAGNEKLFF. CDR3 coding DNA: TGCAGTGCTAGACAATCACAGGGGGCGGGTAATGAAAAACTGTTTTTT.

The chain employs TRBV12-3 or TRBV12-4 and TRBJ1-5; weak D call: TRBD1 (6 bases). Trimming removed 4 bases at V and 7 bases at J, with 8 bases between. CDR3 length: 12 amino acids. The CDR3 spells CASSWDTQPQHF. CDR3 in DNA: TGTGCCAGCAGTTGGGACACCCAGCCCCAGCATTTT.

This clonotype was detected ten times or more. The J gene is TRBJ2-5, the V gene TRBV15, with D hard to call. Looked up from germline, CDR1 is LNHNV and CDR2 is YYDKDF (reference sequence). The CDR3 runs to 13 residues. V dropped 0 bases and J dropped 4 bases, with 6 bases sitting between them. The DNA of the CDR3 is TGTGCCACCAGCAGAGATCGCGGAGAGACCCAGTACTTC. Its translation: CATSRDRGETQYF.

This clonotype was seen at least ten times. This sequence joins TRBV3-1 and TRBJ1-1; possibly TRBD1 for D (6 bases). There are 15 residues in the CDR3. V gave up 1 base and J gave up 4 bases, with 13 bases separating them. The germline V gene has CDR1 LGHDT and CDR2 YNNKEL (reference sequence). This chain's CDR3 is CASSQAAGAGTEAFF. CDR3 coding DNA: TGTGCCAGCAGCCAAGCGGCAGGGGCGGGCACTGAAGCTTTCTTT.

The chain joins TRBV2 to TRBJ2-3; 9 bases map to TRBD2. Losses at the gene ends were 7 bases for V and 7 bases for J; bases not matched to a gene: 9. There are 14 residues in the CDR3. Germline values: CDR1 SNHLY, CDR2 FYNNEI. The CDR3 loop reads CASTPGLATNTQYF. The CDR3 region has the DNA TGTGCCAGCACCCCGGGACTAGCAACTAATACGCAGTATTTT.

This clonotype was detected ten times or more. V and J are TRBV6-1 and TRBJ2-1, with D possibly being TRBD1 (5 bases). Trimming removed 2 bases from V and 5 bases from J, with 7 bases in between. This CDR3 contains 13 residues. Looked up from germline, CDR1 is MNHNS and CDR2 is SASEGT. As DNA, the CDR3 is TGTGCCAGCAGTGAACGCAGGGACAATGAGCAGTTCTTC. Translated, it gives CASSERRDNEQFF.

This sequence joins TRBV21-1 and TRBJ2-7; TRBD1 is the table's D call and was not checked against the DNA. TRBV21-1 constitutes a pseudogene. This CDR3 comprises 18 residues. This CDR3 is CASSKWGEGQGPSYEQYV. The CDR3 coding sequence is TGTGCCAGCAGCAAATGGGGGGAAGGACAGGGCCCCTCCTACGAGCAGTACGTC.

This clonotype has just a few counts. This sequence joins TRBV7-2 and TRBJ1-6; 7 nucleotides line up with TRBD1. The V gene's germline CDR1 is SGHTA and CDR2 FQGNSA. The J segment lost 9 bases and the V segment lost 3 bases, leaving 5 bases of the junction unmatched. This CDR3 is built from 14 residues. CDR3 region: CASSFRRGASPLHF. The CDR3 bases are TGTGCCAGCAGCTTCCGCAGGGGGGCTTCACCCCTCCACTTT.

This clonotype was detected a few times. The chain carries TRBV5-1 and TRBJ2-7; 7 bases fit TRBD1. This CDR3 is built from 15 residues. Trimming cost V 4 bases and J 3 bases; bases outside gene matches: 10. Germline loops: CDR1 SGHRS, CDR2 YFSETQ. CDR3 DNA sequence: TGCGCCAGCAGCATATATTCGACAGGGATCTACGAGCAGTACTTC. This codes for CASSIYSTGIYEQYF.

This chain links TRBV5-1 with TRBJ2-3; D call uncertain. V was pared by 0 bases and J by 0 bases, with 8 bases between. The CDR3 is 15 amino acids. The germline V gene encodes CDR1 SGHRS and CDR2 YFSETQ. CDR3 sequence: CASSLESPSTDTQYF. The CDR3 DNA follows: TGCGCCAGCAGCTTGGAATCGCCTAGCACAGATACGCAGTATTTT.

This clonotype occurred a few times. This chain joins TRBV5-1 and TRBJ2-2, with no clear D. The CDR3 spans 15 residues. Trimming removed 4 bases at V and 2 bases at J, with 12 bases between. Looked up from germline, CDR1 is SGHRS and CDR2 is YFSETQ. CDR3 amino acids: CASSPTLSNTGELFF. The DNA for the CDR3 is TGCGCCAGCAGCCCCACGCTAAGCAACACCGGGGAGCTGTTTTTT.

This clonotype was counted a few times. The chain combines TRBV18 with TRBJ2-1; D is ambiguous. V was shortened by 6 bases and J by 7 bases, with 13 bases between the two germline ends. The germline CDR1 and CDR2 sequences are KGHSH and LQKENI. CDR3 length equals 13 residues. CDR3 sequence: CASSGFGENEQFF. For the CDR3, the DNA is TGTGCCAGCTCTGGCTTCGGCGAAAATGAGCAGTTCTTC.

J is TRBJ2-1 and V is TRBV7-2, with TRBD2 identical over 10 bases. Germline-derived CDR1 and CDR2 are SGHTA and FQGNSA. CDR3 size: 15 residues. Unmatched junction bases numbered 6, after V lost 3 bases and J lost 7 bases. The CDR3 reads CASSFSSGGSNEQFF. The CDR3 DNA sequence: TGTGCCAGCAGCTTTTCTAGCGGGGGATCGAATGAGCAGTTCTTC.

The rearrangement uses TRBV7-2 and TRBJ2-5; D is unclear. CDR1 and CDR2 from the germline V gene are SGHTA and FQGNSA. There are 15 residues in the CDR3. The germline V and J ends were trimmed by 2 bases and 0 bases, with 10 bases remaining between them. DNA of the CDR3: TGTGCCAGCAGCTTATCCCCGGATTACCAAGAGACCCAGTACTTC. Translation: CASSLSPDYQETQYF.

V and J are TRBV4-3 and TRBJ2-1; 10 nucleotides match TRBD2. V gave up 3 bases and J gave up 6 bases; unmatched junction bases: 8. Germline CDR1 LGHNA, CDR2 YSLEER. The CDR3 is 16 amino acids. The CDR3 sequence: CASSHVTSGDFNEQFF. CDR3 nucleotide sequence: TGCGCCAGCAGCCACGTAACTAGCGGGGATTTCAATGAGCAGTTCTTC.

V and J are TRBV16 and TRBJ2-5, with D hard to call. Germline values: CDR1 KGHSY, CDR2 FQNENV. This CDR3 comprises 16 residues. V lost 2 bases and J lost 4, with 17 bases in between. The CDR3 DNA is TGTGCCAGCAGCCAAAAGACGGGCCTATGGGGAGAGACCCAGTACTTC. Encoded protein: CASSQKTGLWGETQYF.

Many counts were recorded for this clonotype. The CDR3 region is CASSFGRGGEKLFF. CDR3 coding DNA: TGTGCCAGCAGCTTTGGACGGGGTGGAGAAAAACTGTTTTTT. The chain combines TRBV9 with TRBJ1-4; D gene ambiguous. The CDR3 is 14 residues long. Germline loops: CDR1 SGDLS, CDR2 YYNGEE. V was trimmed by 4 bases and J by 8 bases, leaving 15 bases between them.

In its sample, this clonotype was seen a few times. The chain recombines TRBV28 with TRBJ2-5; TRBD1 matches 7 bases. There are 15 residues in the CDR3. Germline lookup yields CDR1 MDHEN and CDR2 SYDVKM. With V trimmed by 2 bases and J by 2 bases, 5 bases remained unmatched. The CDR3 region is CASSLIGTVQETQYF. The CDR3 nucleotides read TGTGCCAGCAGTTTAATAGGGACAGTACAAGAGACCCAGTACTTC.

This clonotype was observed many times. This chain joins TRBV7-2 and TRBJ2-1; tentatively, D is TRBD1 (5 bases). Per the germline V gene, CDR1 is SGHTA and CDR2 is FQGNSA. Trimming left V 4 bases short and J 8 bases short, with 12 bases between. The length of the CDR3 is 13 residues. DNA of the CDR3: TGTGCCAGCAGCTCAGCAGGGCACCATGAGCAGTTCTTC. Encoded protein: CASSSAGHHEQFF.

The genes are TRBV7-6 and TRBJ2-3; 11 nucleotides agree with TRBD2. The CDR3 length is 16 residues. Germline V gene lookup returns CDR1 SGHVS and CDR2 FNYEAQ. Unmatched junction bases numbered 6, after V lost 5 bases and J lost 2 bases. The CDR3 sequence: CASSPIAGGITDTQYF. For the CDR3, the DNA is TGTGCCAGCAGCCCTATAGCGGGGGGGATCACAGATACGCAGTATTTT.

This clonotype was found many times. V gene TRBV12-3 or TRBV12-4 combines with J gene TRBJ2-5, with 8 bases that match TRBD2. Trimming took 3 bases from V and 5 from J; bases not matched to a gene: 5. CDR3 length equals 14 residues. CDR3 amino acids: CASSFPGGEETQYF. The CDR3 nucleotides are TGTGCCAGCAGTTTTCCGGGGGGGGAGGAGACCCAGTACTTC.

The genes are TRBV20-1 and TRBJ1-4; the D is unclear. V lost 6 bases and J 2 bases, leaving 10 bases between the germline ends. This CDR3 is 13 amino acids long. Germline lookup yields CDR1 DFQATT and CDR2 SNEGSKA (reference sequence). CDR3 residues: CSAEQKTNEKLFF. The CDR3 DNA follows: TGCAGTGCGGAACAGAAGACTAATGAAAAACTGTTTTTT.